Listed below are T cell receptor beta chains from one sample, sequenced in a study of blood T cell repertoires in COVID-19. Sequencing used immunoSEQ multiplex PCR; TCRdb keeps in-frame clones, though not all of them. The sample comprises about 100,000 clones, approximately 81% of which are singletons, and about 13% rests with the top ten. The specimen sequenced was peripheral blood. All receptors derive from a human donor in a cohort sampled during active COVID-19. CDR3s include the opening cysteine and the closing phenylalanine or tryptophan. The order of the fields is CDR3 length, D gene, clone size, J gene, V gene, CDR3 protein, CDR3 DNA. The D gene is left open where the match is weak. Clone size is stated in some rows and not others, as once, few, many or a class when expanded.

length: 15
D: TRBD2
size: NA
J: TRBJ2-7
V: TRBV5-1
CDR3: CARSPGGGGTYEQYF
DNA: TGCGCCCGCAGCCCGGGGGGGGGAGGAACCTACGAGCAGTACTTC

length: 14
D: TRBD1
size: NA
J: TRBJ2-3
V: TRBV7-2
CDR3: CASSFTGGTDTQYF
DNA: TGTGCCAGCAGCTTCACAGGGGGGACAGATACGCAGTATTTT

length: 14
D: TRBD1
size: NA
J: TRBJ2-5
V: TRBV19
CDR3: CASSPAGGWETQYF
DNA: TGTGCCAGTAGCCCGGCAGGGGGTTGGGAGACCCAGTACTTC

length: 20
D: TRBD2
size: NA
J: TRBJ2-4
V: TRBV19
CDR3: CASSIGAGLAESLAKNIQYF
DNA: TGTGCCAGTAGTATAGGAGCGGGACTAGCGGAGTCATTAGCCAAAAACATTCAGTACTTC

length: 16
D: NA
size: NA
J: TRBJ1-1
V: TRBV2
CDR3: CASSAPRGGVDTEAFF
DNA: TGTGCCAGCAGTGCCCCCCGCGGGGGCGTGGACACTGAAGCTTTCTTT

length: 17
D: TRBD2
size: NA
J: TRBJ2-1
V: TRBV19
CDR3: CASTLIGLAGGHNEQFF
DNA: TGTGCCAGTACCCTAATAGGGCTAGCGGGGGGGCACAATGAGCAGTTCTTC

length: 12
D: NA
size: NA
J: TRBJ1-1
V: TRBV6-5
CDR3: CASSYGGMVAFF
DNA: TGTGCCAGCAGTTACGGGGGGATGGTCGCTTTCTTT

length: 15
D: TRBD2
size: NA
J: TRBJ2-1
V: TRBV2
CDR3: CASSDQGLANNEQFF
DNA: TGTGCCAGCAGCGACCAGGGACTAGCGAACAATGAGCAGTTCTTC

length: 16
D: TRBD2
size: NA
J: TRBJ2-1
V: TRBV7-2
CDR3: CASSLGPGLASNEQFF
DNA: TGTGCCAGCAGCTTAGGACCGGGACTAGCATCCAATGAGCAGTTCTTC

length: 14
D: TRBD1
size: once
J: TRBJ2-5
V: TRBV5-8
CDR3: CASTTGDSQETQYF
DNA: TGTGCCAGCACCACCGGGGACAGCCAAGAGACCCAGTACTTC

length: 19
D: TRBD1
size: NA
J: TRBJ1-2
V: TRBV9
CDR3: CASSVGSWGTGQNTEGYTF
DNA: TGTGCCAGCAGCGTAGGAAGTTGGGGGACAGGACAGAATACCGAAGGCTACACCTTC

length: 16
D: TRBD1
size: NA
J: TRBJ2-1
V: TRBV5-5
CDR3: CASSSYSGTAYNEQFF
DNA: TGTGCCAGCAGCTCCTACTCCGGGACAGCTTACAATGAGCAGTTCTTC

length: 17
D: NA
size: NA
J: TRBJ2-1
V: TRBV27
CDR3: CASSPPRGGTNRNEQFF
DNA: TGTGCCAGCAGTCCTCCGCGGGGAGGGACAAATCGGAATGAGCAGTTCTTC

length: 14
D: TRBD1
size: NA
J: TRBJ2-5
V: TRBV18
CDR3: CASSGQGEQETQYF
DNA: TGTGCCAGCTCGGGACAGGGAGAACAAGAGACCCAGTACTTC

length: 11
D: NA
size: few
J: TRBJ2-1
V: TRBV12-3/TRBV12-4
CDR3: CASSHGNEQFF
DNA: TGTGCCAGCAGTCACGGTAATGAGCAGTTCTTC

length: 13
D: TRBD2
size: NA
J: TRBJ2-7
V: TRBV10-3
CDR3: CAISGGSNYEQYF
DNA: TGTGCCATCAGTGGCGGGAGTAACTACGAGCAGTACTTC

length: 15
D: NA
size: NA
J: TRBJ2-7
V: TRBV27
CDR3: CASSKDMLLWGEQYF
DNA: TGTGCCAGCAGTAAGGACATGCTCCTTTGGGGCGAGCAGTACTTC

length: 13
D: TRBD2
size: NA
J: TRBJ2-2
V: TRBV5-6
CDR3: CASHGTSSGELFF
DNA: TGTGCCAGCCACGGGACTAGCAGCGGGGAGCTGTTTTTT

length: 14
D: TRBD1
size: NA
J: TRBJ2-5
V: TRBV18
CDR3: CASSPQGAKETQYF
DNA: TGTGCCAGCTCACCACAGGGGGCGAAAGAGACCCAGTACTTC

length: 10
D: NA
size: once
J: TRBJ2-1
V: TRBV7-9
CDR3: CASSSHLQFF
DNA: TGTGCCAGCAGCTCCCACTTGCAGTTCTTC

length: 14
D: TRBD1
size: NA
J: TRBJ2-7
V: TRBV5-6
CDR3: CASSPGQGAYEQYF
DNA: TGTGCCAGCAGCCCGGGGCAGGGGGCTTACGAGCAGTACTTC

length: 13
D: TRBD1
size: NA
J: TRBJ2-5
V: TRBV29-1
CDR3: CSSRQGERETQYF
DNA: TGCAGCTCAAGACAGGGGGAACGGGAGACCCAGTACTTC

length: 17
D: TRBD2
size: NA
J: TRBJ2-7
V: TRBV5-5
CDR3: CASSLAASGRVLYEQYF
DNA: TGTGCCAGCAGCTTGGCGGCTAGCGGGAGGGTCCTCTACGAGCAGTACTTC

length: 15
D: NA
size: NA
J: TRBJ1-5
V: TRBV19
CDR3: CASQGHLGLGQPQHF
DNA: TGTGCCAGCCAAGGACATCTCGGGCTGGGTCAGCCCCAGCATTTT

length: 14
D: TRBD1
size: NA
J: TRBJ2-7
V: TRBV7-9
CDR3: CASSSGQGIGEQYF
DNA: TGTGCCAGCAGCTCGGGACAGGGGATTGGCGAGCAGTACTTC

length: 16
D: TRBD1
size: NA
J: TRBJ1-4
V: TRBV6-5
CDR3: CASSYSPQGVREKLFF
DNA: TGTGCCAGCAGTTACTCCCCCCAGGGGGTTCGGGAAAAACTGTTTTTT

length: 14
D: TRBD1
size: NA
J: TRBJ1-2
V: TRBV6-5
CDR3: CASSPSTGNYGYTF
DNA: TGTGCCAGCAGTCCTTCGACAGGGAACTATGGCTACACCTTC

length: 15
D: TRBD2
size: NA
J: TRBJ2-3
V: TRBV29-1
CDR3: CSVDNLAVSTDTQYF
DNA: TGCAGCGTTGACAATCTAGCGGTCAGCACAGATACGCAGTATTTT

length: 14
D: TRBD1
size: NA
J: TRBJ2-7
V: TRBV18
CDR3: CASSPGTGGVEQYF
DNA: TGTGCCAGCTCACCAGGGACAGGGGGTGTCGAGCAGTACTTC

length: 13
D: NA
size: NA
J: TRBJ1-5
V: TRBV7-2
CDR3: CASSLVENQPQHF
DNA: TGTGCCAGCAGCTTAGTAGAAAATCAGCCCCAGCATTTT

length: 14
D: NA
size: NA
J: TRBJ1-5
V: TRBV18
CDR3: CASSPSGGNQPQHF
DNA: TGTGCCAGCTCACCATCCGGAGGGAATCAGCCCCAGCATTTT

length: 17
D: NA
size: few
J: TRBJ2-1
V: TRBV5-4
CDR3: CASSLAQGLSSYNEQFF
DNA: TGTGCCAGCAGCTTGGCACAGGGTTTAAGCTCCTACAATGAGCAGTTCTTC

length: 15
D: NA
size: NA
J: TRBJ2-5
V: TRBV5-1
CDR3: CASSKDSTDLRTQYF
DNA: TGCGCCAGCAGCAAAGACTCCACGGATCTGAGGACCCAGTACTTC

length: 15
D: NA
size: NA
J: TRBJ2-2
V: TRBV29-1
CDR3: CSAASGARNTGELFF
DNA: TGCAGCGCCGCATCCGGAGCAAGGAACACCGGGGAGCTGTTTTTT

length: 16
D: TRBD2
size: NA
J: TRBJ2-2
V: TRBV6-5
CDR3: CASSYPLGEGLGELFF
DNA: TGTGCCAGCAGTTACCCCTTGGGGGAGGGCCTCGGGGAGCTGTTTTTT

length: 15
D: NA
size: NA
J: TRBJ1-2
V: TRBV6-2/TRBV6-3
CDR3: CASSLDRLGDYGYTF
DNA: TGTGCCAGCAGTCTGGACAGATTGGGCGACTATGGCTACACCTTC

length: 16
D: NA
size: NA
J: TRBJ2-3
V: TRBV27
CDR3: CASSSPGQGWTDTQYF
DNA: TGTGCCAGCAGTTCCCCTGGTCAGGGTTGGACAGATACGCAGTATTTT

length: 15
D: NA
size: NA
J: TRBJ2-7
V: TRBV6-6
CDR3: CASSYSSRSGVEQYF
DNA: TGTGCCAGCAGTTACTCGAGTAGGTCGGGGGTCGAGCAGTACTTC